This T cell receptor (beta chain) was captured in a study of identical twins. Whole-study results and caveats: Twin pairs' shared out-of-frame alpha sequences were enriched in low generation probability.

Template switching supplied a universal primer site; unique molecular identifiers were carried on the cDNA. One entry per CDR3 protein results from TCRdb running MiXCR on the 5' RACE reads. The sample has 350,000 or so distinct CDR3 sequences, approximately 13% seen once; the top ten hold around 7.8%. This clonotype appeared many times. What it binds is not known. The germline CDR1 and CDR2 sequences are SEHNR and FQNEAQ (reference sequence). Trimming shortened V by 5 bases and J by 4 bases, and 8 bases separated the two germline ends. CDR3 length: 12 amino acids. In addition, the sample was reused for a study of yellow fever vaccine responses in identical twins.

The TCR originated in a woman aged 18-35 years in good health. Sequenced: CD8+ T cells sorted from blood. V is TRBV7-9 and J is TRBJ2-5; the D gene is possibly TRBD1 (6 bases). The CDR3 DNA sequence: TGTGCCAGCAGCCTACAGGGAGAGACCCAGTACTTC. It translates to CASSLQGETQYF.